One and the same sample provided the 20 T cell receptor beta chains below, sequenced in a study of cytomegalovirus exposure and HLA in healthy donors. The assay was immunoSEQ multiplex PCR, and TCRdb's table has in-frame clones only and misses some. The sample has over 200,000 clones, around 87% seen once. The specimen sequenced was PBMCs. The receptor source for this set is a young woman in good health and CMV-seropositive.

This chain uses TRBV14 with TRBJ2-1; no reliable D call. CDR1 and CDR2 (germline): SGHDN, FVKESK. The CDR3 spans 14 residues. The V and J ends lost 1 base and 9 bases respectively, with 13 bases between them. The CDR3 loop is CASSQASSRGEQFF. The CDR3 DNA sequence: TGTGCCAGCAGCCAAGCGTCCTCCCGCGGTGAGCAGTTCTTC.

The V call is TRBV7-8, the J call TRBJ2-1; no firm D call. V lost 5 bases to trimming and J lost 7 bases, with 12 bases between them. The length of the CDR3 is 13 residues. Germline V lookup: CDR1 SGHVS, CDR2 FQNEAQ. CDR3 coding DNA: TGTGCCAGCAGCCTCCGGAGTAGTAATGAGCAGTTCTTC. Encoded protein: CASSLRSSNEQFF.

This clone was detected once. V usage is TRBV28 and J usage is TRBJ1-1, with TRBD1 matching 8 bases. CDR3 length: 15 amino acids. Germline CDR1 reads MDHEN; CDR2 reads SYDVKM. Trimming removed 2 bases from V and 4 bases from J; junction bases left unmatched: 6. This CDR3 is CASSLLGQGGTEAFF. The CDR3 DNA is TGTGCCAGCAGTTTACTCGGACAGGGAGGCACTGAAGCTTTCTTT.

V is TRBV6-1 and J is TRBJ2-2; perhaps TRBD1 as D (6 bases). The V gene's germline CDR1 is MNHNS and CDR2 SASEGT. The CDR3 runs to 15 residues. Trimming shortened V by 4 bases and J by 1 base, and 10 bases separated the two germline ends. This CDR3 reads CASSAGHLNTGELFF. The CDR3 coding sequence is TGTGCCAGCAGTGCGGGACACCTGAACACCGGGGAGCTGTTTTTT.

V usage is TRBV7-7 and J usage is TRBJ2-1; 8 nucleotides line up with TRBD2. CDR1 and CDR2 (germline): SSHAT, FNYEAQ (reference sequence). The CDR3 consists of 15 residues. V lost 5 bases, J lost 4 bases, and 7 bases stayed unmatched. CDR3 loop: CASSAGLEDYNEQFF. CDR3 nucleotides: TGTGCCAGCAGCGCGGGACTAGAAGATTACAATGAGCAGTTCTTC.

The rearrangement links TRBV28 to TRBJ1-1; TRBD1 aligns across 9 bases. The junction had 4 bases not matched to a gene; V was cut back by 4 bases and J by 1 base. Germline V gene lookup returns CDR1 MDHEN and CDR2 SYDVKM. CDR3 length equals 15 residues. CDR3: CASSWPGQGNTEAFF. CDR3 DNA sequence: TGTGCCAGCAGTTGGCCGGGACAGGGGAACACTGAAGCTTTCTTT.

The rearrangement uses TRBV7-9 and TRBJ1-3; D is perhaps TRBD1 (6 bases). Germline assignment: CDR1 SEHNR and CDR2 FQNEAQ (reference sequence). Trimming took off 10 bases at V and 0 bases at J, with 16 bases between the two ends. This CDR3 comprises 15 residues. CDR3 sequence reads: CATTSGQSSGNTIYF. The CDR3 DNA sequence: TGTGCCACCACTTCCGGACAGAGCTCTGGAAACACCATATATTTT.

This chain joins TRBV6-1 and TRBJ2-7, with 8 bases lining up with TRBD2. The germline V gene encodes CDR1 MNHNS and CDR2 SASEGT. The CDR3 sequence is 15 residues long. V lost 6 bases to trimming and J lost 3 bases; unmatched junction nucleotides: 10. The chain's CDR3 is CASSPRASGFYEQYF. The CDR3 DNA reads as TGTGCCAGCAGCCCCCGGGCTAGCGGGTTCTACGAGCAGTACTTC.

This clone was counted once. This chain joins TRBV11-2 and TRBJ2-1; D is ambiguous. Trimming removed 5 bases from V and 5 bases from J, with 22 bases in between. CDR1 is SGHAT, CDR2 FQNNGV, per germline. This CDR3 spans 17 amino acids. CDR3 sequence: CASSQPSPRPKHNEQFF. The CDR3 region has the DNA TGTGCCAGCAGCCAACCCAGTCCGCGGCCAAAACACAATGAGCAGTTCTTC.

V usage is TRBV27 and J usage is TRBJ1-2, with TRBD1 as a possible D gene (6 bases). V was trimmed by 3 bases and J by 13 bases, leaving 15 bases between them. There are 12 residues in the CDR3. Germline lookup yields CDR1 MNHEY and CDR2 SMNVEV (reference sequence). The CDR3 nucleotides read TGTGCCAGCAGTTTGGCACAGGGTCCACTCACCTTC. It encodes CASSLAQGPLTF.

The chain is built from TRBV28 and TRBJ2-3; 8 positions match TRBD2. CDR3 length: 15 residues. Per germline, CDR1 MDHEN and CDR2 SYDVKM. V gave up 6 bases and J gave up 1 base; unmatched junction bases: 6. The DNA of the CDR3 is TGTGCCAGCAGGGGGCCAGCGGGAGGCACAGATACGCAGTATTTT. Encoded protein: CASRGPAGGTDTQYF.

The chain uses TRBV27 and TRBJ2-1; D is unclear. The CDR3 totals 14 residues. With 5 bases removed from V and 2 bases from J, the gap between germline ends came to 10 bases. Germline assignment: CDR1 MNHEY and CDR2 SMNVEV (reference sequence). The CDR3 reads CASSRATAYNEQFF. Here the CDR3 DNA reads TGTGCCAGCAGTAGAGCGACCGCCTACAATGAGCAGTTCTTC.

V is TRBV27 and J is TRBJ1-1; 7 bases align to TRBD1. The CDR3 has 14 amino acids. With 3 bases clipped from V and 0 bases from J, the junction kept 1 base outside the gene matches. CDR1 MNHEY and CDR2 SMNVEV come from the germline V gene (reference sequence). The CDR3 nucleotides read TGTGCCAGCAGTTTCGGGACAGTGAACACTGAAGCTTTCTTT. Protein: CASSFGTVNTEAFF.

The chain links TRBV2 to TRBJ2-5; 8 bases map to TRBD2. Trimming at V came to 4 bases and at J to 2 bases, leaving 3 bases not matched to a gene. Germline assignment: CDR1 SNHLY and CDR2 FYNNEI. CDR3 length: 14 amino acids. Written as DNA, the CDR3 is TGTGCCAGCAGTGTACTAGCGGCACAAGAGACCCAGTACTTC. It codes for CASSVLAAQETQYF.

CDR3 sequence: CASSPLTSGYYNEQFF. The CDR3 nucleotides read TGTGCCAGCAGCCCCTTAACTAGCGGATACTACAATGAGCAGTTCTTC. This sequence joins TRBV7-2 and TRBJ2-1; the match to TRBD2 covers 8 bases. Germline V gives CDR1 SGHTA, CDR2 FQGNSA. J gave up 3 bases and V 5 bases, and 9 bases lay outside the gene matches. This CDR3 is 16 amino acids long. The full variable domain, its missing parts supplied by reference TRBV7-2 and TRBJ2-1, is GAGVSQSPSNKVTEKGKDVELRCDPISGHTALYWYRQSLGQGLEFLIYFQGNSAPDKSGLPSDRFSAERTGGSVSTLTIQRTQQEDSAVYLCASSPLTSGYYNEQFFGPGTRLTVL.

V and J are TRBV20-1 and TRBJ2-5, with D unclear. Trimming left V 2 bases short and J 5 bases short, with 3 bases between. The CDR3 has 10 amino acids. In germline, CDR1 is DFQATT, CDR2 SNEGSKA (reference sequence). CDR3 region: CSARQETQYF. The CDR3 DNA reads TGCAGTGCTAGACAGGAGACCCAGTACTTC.

The chain is built from TRBV28 and TRBJ1-1, with 8 bases that match TRBD1. The CDR3 length is 16 residues. Germline V gene lookup returns CDR1 MDHEN and CDR2 SYDVKM. V lost 5 bases to trimming and J lost 6 bases; unmatched junction nucleotides: 14. In DNA, the CDR3 is TGTGCCAGCAGTCCACCACCGGCAGGGGGCTGGGCTGAAGCTTTCTTT. It encodes CASSPPPAGGWAEAFF.

The rearrangement uses TRBV5-1 and TRBJ2-2, with D unresolved. Per the germline V gene, CDR1 is SGHRS and CDR2 is YFSETQ. This CDR3 comprises 14 residues. V dropped 4 bases and J dropped 7 bases, with 14 bases sitting between them. CDR3 sequence reads: CASSTVGQVGELFF. CDR3 nucleotides: TGCGCCAGCAGCACGGTCGGCCAGGTCGGGGAGCTGTTTTTT.

This rearrangement joins TRBV5-1 to TRBJ2-1, with D maybe TRBD1 (6 bases). The germline V gene encodes CDR1 SGHRS and CDR2 YFSETQ. The CDR3 totals 14 residues. V was cut by 4 bases and J by 8 bases, with 16 bases left in between. CDR3 sequence (DNA): TGCGCCAGCAGCGAAGAACCAGGGGAAGATGAGCAGTTCTTC. It translates to CASSEEPGEDEQFF.

V usage is TRBV4-1 and J usage is TRBJ2-7; D is uncertain. Germline values: CDR1 MGHRA, CDR2 YSYEKL. The CDR3 is made up of 13 amino acids. The V gene lost 5 bases and the J gene lost 4 bases, with 12 bases spanning the gap. CDR3 DNA: TGCGCCAGCAGCATCAGGCCCCTTTACGAGCAGTACTTC. This translates into CASSIRPLYEQYF.